The 29 T cell receptor beta chains listed next were all sequenced from one sample in a study of cytomegalovirus exposure and HLA in healthy donors. With 60 Vbeta and 13 Jbeta primers, the PCR was carried out. Method: immunoSEQ multiplex PCR; TCRdb's copy keeps in-frame clones and lacks some. The sample lists fewer than 200,000 clones, around 77% occurring once. The specimen was PBMCs. These receptors were obtained from a man aged 60 to 69 in good health and CMV-seronegative.

The rearrangement uses TRBV5-1 and TRBJ2-5; 14 bases line up with TRBD2. Germline trimming cut 3 bases from V and 1 base from J; bases unmatched to any gene: 5. The germline gives CDR1 SGHRS, CDR2 YFSETQ. The CDR3 loop spans 17 amino acids. The CDR3 bases are TGCGCCAGCAGCTCAGGACTAGCGGGGGGACTCCAAGAGACCCAGTACTTC. Amino acids: CASSSGLAGGLQETQYF.

The chain uses TRBV30 and TRBJ2-1; 11 nucleotides align to TRBD2. This CDR3 region has 16 residues. Trimming at V came to 5 bases and at J to 0 bases, leaving 6 bases not matched to a gene. CDR1 and CDR2 (germline): GTSNPN, SVGIG (reference sequence). CDR3 bases: TGTGCCTGGCGGACTAGCGGGCCGAGCTCCTACAATGAGCAGTTCTTC. It encodes CAWRTSGPSSYNEQFF.

The chain carries TRBV7-9 and TRBJ2-1, with a weak D call TRBD1 (6 bases). CDR3 size: 14 residues. Trimming took off 7 bases at V and 1 base at J, with 11 bases between the two ends. From germline, CDR1 is SEHNR and CDR2 FQNEAQ (reference sequence). The CDR3 here is CASTIDRSYNEQFF. The CDR3 coding sequence is TGTGCCAGCACGATCGACAGGTCCTACAATGAGCAGTTCTTC.

Note on this clone: The junction differs from germline at one of its ends, possibly a read error. V and J are TRBV6-5 and TRBJ1-2; 9 bases agree with TRBD1. CDR1 is MNHEY, CDR2 SVGAGI, per germline. This CDR3 region has 12 residues. The CDR3 loop reads CACQTGGYGYPF. For the CDR3, the DNA is TGTGCCTGCCAGACAGGGGGATATGGCTACCCCTTC.

The chain employs TRBV12-5 and TRBJ1-4, with TRBD1 matching over 7 bases. Trimming removed 0 bases from V and 0 bases from J; junction bases left unmatched: 7. The germline gives CDR1 LGHNT, CDR2 FRNRAP. This CDR3 spans 18 amino acids. CDR3 sequence (DNA): TGTGCTAGTGGTTTGGTAACGGGGACAGCCGCAACTAATGAAAAACTGTTTTTT. This encodes CASGLVTGTAATNEKLFF.

V usage is TRBV15 and J usage is TRBJ1-3; a weak D match, TRBD1 (6 bases). The V and J ends lost 1 base and 3 bases respectively, with 13 bases between them. This CDR3 contains 16 residues. CDR1 is LNHNV and CDR2 is YYDKDF in the germline V gene (reference sequence). The CDR3 sequence: CATSRVGGLLGNTIYF. DNA of the CDR3: TGTGCCACCAGCAGAGTCGGGGGGCTCCTTGGAAACACCATATATTTT. Supplemented by reference TRBV15 and TRBJ1-3, the full variable domain reads DAMVIQNPRYQVTQFGKPVTLSCSQTLNHNVMYWYQQKSSQAPKLLFHYYDKDFNNEADTPDNFQSRRPNTSFCFLDIRSPGLGDTAMYLCATSRVGGLLGNTIYFGEGSWLTVV.

The chain couples TRBV6-5 to TRBJ2-7, with a possible D match to TRBD2 (5 bases). The CDR3 loop spans 13 amino acids. Trimming stripped 5 bases from V and 5 bases from J, with 13 bases between. Germline V gives CDR1 MNHEY, CDR2 SVGAGI. The CDR3 DNA reads as TGTGCCAGCAGTCAGGACCGGGGTGACGAGCAGTACTTC. It specifies CASSQDRGDEQYF.

The chain couples TRBV29-1 to TRBJ2-5; TRBD2 might be the D (6 bases). Germline CDR1 SQVTM, CDR2 ANQGSEA. V was trimmed by 5 bases and J by 5 bases, leaving 12 bases between them. The CDR3 is made up of 12 amino acids. In DNA form, the CDR3 reads TGCAGCGTTAAAGGGGCGGGGGAGACCCAGTACTTC. Amino acids: CSVKGAGETQYF.

The rearrangement uses TRBV5-1 and TRBJ2-2, with D possibly TRBD1 on 5 matching bases. CDR1 is SGHRS, CDR2 YFSETQ, per germline. The CDR3 has 15 amino acids. V was clipped by 2 bases and J by 1 base, with 9 bases between them. CDR3 loop: CASSFSGMNTGELFF. CDR3 in DNA: TGCGCCAGCAGCTTTTCAGGGATGAACACCGGGGAGCTGTTTTTT.

The chain links TRBV5-1 to TRBJ2-7; 7 positions agree with TRBD1. The CDR3 has 14 residues. Germline V gives CDR1 SGHRS, CDR2 YFSETQ. Trimming took 2 bases from V and 5 from J; bases not matched to a gene: 7. The chain's CDR3 is CASSFTGVGNEQYF. Here the CDR3 DNA reads TGCGCCAGCAGCTTTACAGGGGTAGGAAACGAGCAGTACTTC.

The V and J genes are TRBV11-3 and TRBJ2-7; 8 bases match TRBD1. Germline V gene lookup returns CDR1 SGHNT and CDR2 YENEEA. The CDR3 spans 13 residues. J gave up 5 bases and V 5 bases, and 5 bases lay outside the gene matches. The CDR3 region has the DNA TGTGCCAGCAGCCTCCGACAGGGGCACGAGCAGTACTTC. Protein sequence: CASSLRQGHEQYF.

This chain joins TRBV2 and TRBJ1-6, with D unresolved. The V gene's germline CDR1 is SNHLY and CDR2 FYNNEI. The CDR3 runs 14 residues. Trimming took off 5 bases at V and 6 bases at J, with 11 bases between the two ends. As DNA, the CDR3 is TGTGCCAGCAGTCCGGACTTGCCTAATTCACCCCTCCACTTT. Its translation: CASSPDLPNSPLHF.

CDR3 bases: TGTGCCAGTAGTATAGGGTCTAGTATACAAGAGACCCAGTACTTC. This translates into CASSIGSSIQETQYF. The V gene is TRBV19, the J gene TRBJ2-5; D gene unclear. V lost 1 base to trimming and J lost 2 bases, with 11 bases between them. This CDR3 region has 15 residues. Germline CDR1 LNHDA, CDR2 SQIVND (reference sequence).

This sequence joins TRBV6-6 and TRBJ1-6; perhaps TRBD1 as D (6 bases). Germline CDR1 reads MNHNY; CDR2 reads SVGAGI (reference sequence). This CDR3 has 13 residues. V was trimmed by 3 bases and J by 7 bases, leaving 7 bases between them. Here the CDR3 reads CASSYQGNSPLHF. CDR3 bases: TGTGCCAGCAGTTATCAGGGGAATTCACCCCTCCACTTT.

This sequence joins TRBV19 and TRBJ1-5; D possibly corresponds to TRBD1 (5 bases). The germline CDR1 and CDR2 sequences are LNHDA and SQIVND (reference sequence). This CDR3 contains 15 residues. V lost 3 bases and J lost 6, with 15 bases in between. The CDR3 bases are TGTGCCAGTAGTATTTCCAGGGATGTGGGTCAGCCCCAGCATTTT. Its translation is CASSISRDVGQPQHF. The variable domain in full, completed from reference TRBV19 and TRBJ1-5, reads DGGITQSPKYLFRKEGQNVTLSCEQNLNHDAMYWYRQDPGQGLRLIYYSQIVNDFQKGDIAEGYSVSREKKESFPLTVTSAQKNPTAFYLCASSISRDVGQPQHFGDGTRLSIL.

The genes are TRBV5-1 and TRBJ1-2, with D unclear. Per germline, CDR1 SGHRS and CDR2 YFSETQ. Between the trimmed V and J ends, which lost 0 bases and 6 bases, there was a span of 9 bases. The CDR3 has 13 residues. Written as DNA, the CDR3 is TGCGCCAGCAGCTTGGGGCCCGTGAATGGCTACACCTTC. It encodes CASSLGPVNGYTF.

The CDR3 DNA follows: TGTGCCAGCAGTTCGACAGGGAGCAATCAGCCCCAGCATTTT. Its protein product is CASSSTGSNQPQHF. V usage is TRBV6-5 and J usage is TRBJ1-5; 7 bases map to TRBD1. CDR3 length: 14 amino acids. CDR1 is MNHEY, CDR2 SVGAGI, per germline. Trimming at V came to 4 bases and at J to 1 base, leaving 1 base not matched to a gene.

The rearrangement uses TRBV5-1 and TRBJ1-4; tentatively, D is TRBD1 (6 bases). The V gene's germline CDR1 is SGHRS and CDR2 YFSETQ. V was trimmed by 1 base and J by 5 bases, leaving 15 bases between them. The CDR3 spans 16 residues. CDR3 nucleotides: TGCGCCAGCAGCTTGAGCGGGACACCCGGAAATGAAAAACTGTTTTTT. It encodes CASSLSGTPGNEKLFF.

The CDR3 DNA reads TGTGCCAGCTCACCAATTTCTGTAACTTCAGGGACAGGGGGCCGGGACACTGAAGCTTTCTTT. Protein sequence: CASSPISVTSGTGGRDTEAFF. The chain is built from TRBV18 and TRBJ1-1; 12 bases are shared with TRBD1. Per germline, CDR1 KGHSH and CDR2 LQKENI. The CDR3 is 21 residues long. Trimming at V came to 2 bases and at J to 3 bases, leaving 19 bases not matched to a gene.

The V call is TRBV18, the J call TRBJ2-3; D is unresolved. The V and J ends lost 2 bases and 1 base respectively, with 16 bases between them. The CDR3 loop spans 17 amino acids. The germline V gene encodes CDR1 KGHSH and CDR2 LQKENI. CDR3 bases: TGTGCCAGCTCACCAGATCAACTTAGGCAGGGCACAGATACGCAGTATTTT. It is translated as CASSPDQLRQGTDTQYF. The whole variable domain, filled in from reference TRBV18 and TRBJ2-3, reads NAGVMQNPRHLVRRRGQEARLRCSPMKGHSHVYWYRQLPEEGLKFMVYLQKENIIDESGMPKERFSAEFPKEGPSILRIQQVVRGDSAAYFCASSPDQLRQGTDTQYFGPGTRLTVL.

This clone was seen just once. This rearrangement joins TRBV7-2 to TRBJ2-2, with TRBD1 as a possible D gene (6 bases). Germline CDR1 and CDR2: SGHTA and FQGNSA. CDR3 length equals 14 residues. V lost 4 bases, J lost 4 bases, and 10 bases lay in between. As DNA, the CDR3 is TGTGCCAGCAGCTCCGGACAGCGCACCGGGGAGCTGTTTTTT. Translation gives CASSSGQRTGELFF.

The J gene is TRBJ2-3, the V gene TRBV4-3; weak D call: TRBD1 (5 bases). V was shortened by 7 bases and J by 6 bases, with 23 bases between the two germline ends. This CDR3 region has 16 residues. CDR1 is LGHNA and CDR2 is YSLEER in the germline V gene. CDR3 region: CASNSLAGPFSDTQYF. In DNA form, the CDR3 reads TGCGCCAGCAATTCATTGGCAGGGCCATTTTCCGATACGCAGTATTTT.

The chain uses TRBV5-1 and TRBJ2-7, with a weak D call TRBD1 (6 bases). The CDR3 is 18 amino acids. V was pared by 4 bases and J by 0 bases, with 23 bases between. Germline V gene lookup returns CDR1 SGHRS and CDR2 YFSETQ. The DNA for the CDR3 is TGCGCCAGCAGCCAGCTCCCGTTAGGGGGAAGCGTCTCCTACGAGCAGTACTTC. The encoded protein is CASSQLPLGGSVSYEQYF.

This chain uses TRBV6-5 with TRBJ2-7, with 7 positions matching TRBD2. The trim removed 6 bases at V and 3 bases at J, leaving 8 bases unmatched. Germline V gene lookup returns CDR1 MNHEY and CDR2 SVGAGI. The length of the CDR3 is 14 residues. The CDR3 spells CASRRSSGLYEQYF. As DNA, the CDR3 is TGTGCCAGCAGAAGGTCTAGCGGCCTCTACGAGCAGTACTTC.

V usage is TRBV6-1 and J usage is TRBJ1-1; possibly TRBD1 for D (5 bases). The CDR3 is made up of 13 amino acids. Trimming took off 6 bases at V and 5 bases at J, with 13 bases between the two ends. Germline-derived CDR1 and CDR2 are MNHNS and SASEGT. The DNA for the CDR3 is TGTGCCAGCAGCATGGCGGGGGGTACTGAAGCTTTCTTT. Translating it yields CASSMAGGTEAFF.

The chain links TRBV6-5 to TRBJ1-4, with TRBD1 matching over 11 bases. CDR3 length equals 15 residues. In germline, CDR1 is MNHEY, CDR2 SVGAGI. J gave up 7 bases and V 1 base, and 2 bases lay outside the gene matches. The CDR3 loop reads CASSYLGQGVEKLFF. The CDR3 bases are TGTGCCAGCAGTTACTTGGGACAGGGGGTTGAAAAACTGTTTTTT.

The chain combines TRBV9 with TRBJ2-1; a weak D match, TRBD2 (5 bases). The CDR3 spans 14 residues. Germline V gives CDR1 SGDLS, CDR2 YYNGEE. The ends were cut back, 0 bases at V and 6 bases at J, with 10 bases in the middle. CDR3 sequence (DNA): TGTGCCAGCAGCGTAGCCTATGCGGGCAATGAGCAGTTCTTC. Translated, it gives CASSVAYAGNEQFF.

The V gene is TRBV5-1, the J gene TRBJ1-1, with TRBD1 identical over 10 bases. The CDR3 spans 18 residues. Germline V CDR1 and CDR2: SGHRS, YFSETQ. Germline trimming cut 0 bases from V and 5 bases from J; bases unmatched to any gene: 13. The DNA for the CDR3 is TGCGCCAGCAGCTTGGGTGACAGGGGGCGCGATTCGGTTACTGAAGCTTTCTTT. Translating it yields CASSLGDRGRDSVTEAFF.

The rearrangement uses TRBV23-1 and TRBJ1-2; D might be TRBD1 (5 bases). TRBV23-1 is given ORF status, its function remaining uncertain. V lost 0 bases and J lost 2, with 13 bases in between. This CDR3 comprises 16 residues. The CDR3 DNA reads as TGCGCCAGCAGTCAATCGGGTACAGGAGGGAACTATGGCTACACCTTC. Amino acids: CASSQSGTGGNYGYTF.